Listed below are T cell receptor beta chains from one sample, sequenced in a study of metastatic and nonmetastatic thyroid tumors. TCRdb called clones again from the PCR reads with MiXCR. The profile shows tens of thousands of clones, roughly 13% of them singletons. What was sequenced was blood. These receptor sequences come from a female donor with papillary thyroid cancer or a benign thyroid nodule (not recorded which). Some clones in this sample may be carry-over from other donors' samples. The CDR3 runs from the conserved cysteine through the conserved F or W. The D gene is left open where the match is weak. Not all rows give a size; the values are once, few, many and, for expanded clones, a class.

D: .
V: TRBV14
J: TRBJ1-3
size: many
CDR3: CASSQGIWSLGNTIYF
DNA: TGTGCCAGCAGCCAAGGTATCTGGTCCCTAGGAAACACCATATATTTT

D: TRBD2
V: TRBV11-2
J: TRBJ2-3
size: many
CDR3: CASSPEEAGVWDTQYF
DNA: TGTGCCAGCAGCCCCGAGGAAGCGGGAGTATGGGATACGCAGTATTTT

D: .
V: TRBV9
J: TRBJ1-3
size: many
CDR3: CASSVGPANGNTIYF
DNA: TGTGCCAGCAGCGTAGGCCCAGCGAACGGAAACACCATATATTTT

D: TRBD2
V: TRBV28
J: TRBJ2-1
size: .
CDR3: CASSPLMTPGLAGGLLYNEQFF
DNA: TGTGCCAGCAGTCCCTTAATGACACCGGGACTAGCGGGGGGCCTTCTCTACAATGAGCAGTTCTTC

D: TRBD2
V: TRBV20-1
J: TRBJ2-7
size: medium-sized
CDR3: CSARASGTSVDEQYF
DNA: TGCAGTGCTAGAGCCTCCGGGACTAGCGTCGACGAGCAGTACTTC

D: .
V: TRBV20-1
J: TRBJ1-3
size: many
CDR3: CSASGGYPSSGNTIYF
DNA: TGCAGTGCTAGTGGGGGGTATCCCAGCTCTGGAAACACCATATATTTT

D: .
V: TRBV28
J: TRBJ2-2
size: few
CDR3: CSSTLGTLDTGELFF
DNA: TGTTCCAGCACCCTAGGGACGCTGGACACCGGGGAGCTGTTTTTT

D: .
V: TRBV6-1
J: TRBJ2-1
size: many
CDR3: CASNPQGAFNEQFF
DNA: TGTGCCAGCAACCCACAAGGGGCCTTTAATGAGCAGTTCTTC

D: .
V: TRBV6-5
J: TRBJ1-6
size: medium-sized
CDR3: CASSYGGIQNSPLHF
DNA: TGTGCCAGCAGTTACGGGGGGATACAGAATTCACCCCTCCACTTT

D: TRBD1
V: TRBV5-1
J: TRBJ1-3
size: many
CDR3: CASSPGTDGNTIYF
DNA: TGCGCCAGCAGCCCGGGGACAGATGGAAACACCATATATTTT

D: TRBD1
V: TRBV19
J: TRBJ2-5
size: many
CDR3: CASSLRGGQGSGTQYF
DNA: TGTGCCAGTAGTCTGAGGGGAGGACAGGGGTCAGGGACCCAGTACTTC

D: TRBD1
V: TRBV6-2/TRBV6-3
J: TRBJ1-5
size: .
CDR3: CASRADRGSAICQPRHF
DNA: TGTGCCAGCAGAGCCGACAGGGGGTCAGCAATCTGTCAGCCCCGGCATTTT

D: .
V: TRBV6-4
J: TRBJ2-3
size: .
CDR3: CASSSLAGQPTDTQYF
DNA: TGTGCCAGCAGTTCGCTCGCAGGACAGCCCACAGATACGCAGTATTTT

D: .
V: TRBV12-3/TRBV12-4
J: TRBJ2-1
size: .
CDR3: CASTLAVVHNEQFF
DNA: TGTGCCAGCACCCTAGCTGTGGTACACAATGAGCAGTTCTTC

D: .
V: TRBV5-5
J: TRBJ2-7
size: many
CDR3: CASSFGAYEQYF
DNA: TGTGCCAGCAGCTTCGGGGCCTACGAGCAGTACTTC

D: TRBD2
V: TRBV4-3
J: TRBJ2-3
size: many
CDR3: CASSQELAGGTDTQYF
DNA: TGCGCCAGCAGCCAAGAGCTAGCGGGAGGAACGGATACGCAGTATTTT

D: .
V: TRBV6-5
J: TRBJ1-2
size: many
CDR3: CASSYGGYGYTF
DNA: TGTGCCAGCAGTTACGGAGGCTACGGCTACACCTTC

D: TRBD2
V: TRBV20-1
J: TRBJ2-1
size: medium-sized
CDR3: CSASAGRGYNEQFF
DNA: TGCAGTGCTAGCGCCGGGAGGGGATACAATGAGCAGTTCTTC

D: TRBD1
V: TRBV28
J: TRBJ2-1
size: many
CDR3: CASSPGTGRNEQFF
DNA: TGTGCCAGCAGCCCTGGGACAGGGAGGAATGAGCAGTTCTTC

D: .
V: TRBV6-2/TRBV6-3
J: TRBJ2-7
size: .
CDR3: CASSYSGADEQYF
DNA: TGTGCCAGCAGTTACTCCGGGGCCGACGAGCAGTACTTC

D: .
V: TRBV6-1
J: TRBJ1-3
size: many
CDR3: CASSMPSGNTIYF
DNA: TGTGCCAGCAGTATGCCTTCTGGAAACACCATATATTTT